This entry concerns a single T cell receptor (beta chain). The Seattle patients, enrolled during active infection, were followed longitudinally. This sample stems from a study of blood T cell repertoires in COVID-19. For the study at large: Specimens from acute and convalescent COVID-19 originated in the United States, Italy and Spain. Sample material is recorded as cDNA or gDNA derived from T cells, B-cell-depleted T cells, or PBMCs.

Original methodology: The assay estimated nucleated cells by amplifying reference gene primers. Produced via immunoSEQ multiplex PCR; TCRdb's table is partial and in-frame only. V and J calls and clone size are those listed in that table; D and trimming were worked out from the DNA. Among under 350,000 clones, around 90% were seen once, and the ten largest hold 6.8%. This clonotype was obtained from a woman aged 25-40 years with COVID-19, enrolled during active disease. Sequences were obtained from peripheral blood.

The CDR3 coding sequence is TGTGCCAGCAGCCGCTCTCAGATAAACACTGAAGCTTTCTTT. This encodes CASSRSQINTEAFF. This sequence joins TRBV5-4 and TRBJ1-1; D gene ambiguous. This CDR3 comprises 14 residues. Per germline, CDR1 SGHNT and CDR2 YYREEE (reference sequence). V lost 4 bases, J lost 2 bases, and 12 bases lay in between.